These 25 T cell receptor beta chains came from one sample sequenced in a study of blood T cell repertoires in COVID-19. Clones were sequenced by immunoSEQ multiplex PCR, and TCRdb holds only the in-frame ones, with some missing. The sample lists some 47,000 clones; around four fifths were seen once. The sample comprised peripheral blood. The receptors here all came from a human donor in a cohort sampled during active COVID-19.

The CDR3 coding sequence is TGTGCCAGCAGCCGGCCTGACAGGGGTCACGAGCAGTACTTC. This codes for CASSRPDRGHEQYF. The J gene is TRBJ2-7, the V gene TRBV7-3; 8 nucleotides agree with TRBD1. This CDR3 comprises 14 residues. In germline, CDR1 is SGHTA, CDR2 FQGTGA. V dropped 5 bases and J dropped 5; count of bases not matched to a gene: 8.

The chain employs TRBV19 and TRBJ2-4; 10 bases align to TRBD1. Germline CDR1 LNHDA, CDR2 SQIVND (reference sequence). The CDR3 totals 14 residues. V lost 4 bases, J lost 7 bases, and 4 bases stayed unmatched. The CDR3: CASSTPGQGNIQYF. Here the CDR3 DNA reads TGTGCCAGTAGTACACCGGGACAGGGGAACATTCAGTACTTC.

This CDR3 reads CASSITGGTEAFF. CDR3 DNA sequence: TGTGCCAGCAGCATTACAGGGGGCACTGAAGCTTTCTTT. The chain joins TRBV12-3 or TRBV12-4 to TRBJ1-1; 8 bases line up with TRBD1. J lost 4 bases, V lost 6 bases, and 4 bases had no gene match. CDR3 length: 13 amino acids.

CDR3 sequence reads: CKATRSNEQYV. As DNA, the CDR3 is TGCAAAGCGACCCGATCGAACGAGCAGTACGTC. J is TRBJ2-7 and V is TRBV20-1; D gene unclear. This CDR3 has 11 residues. Germline V CDR1 and CDR2: DFQATT, SNEGSKA (reference sequence).

V and J are TRBV4-2 and TRBJ2-3; 10 bases fit TRBD2. The V gene end was trimmed by 0 bases and the J gene end by 1 base; junction bases not matched to a gene: 1. CDR3 length: 16 amino acids. Per germline, CDR1 LGHNA and CDR2 YNFKEQ. The CDR3 DNA follows: TGTGCCAGCAGCCAAGATACTAGCGGGGGCACAGATACGCAGTATTTT. Its translation: CASSQDTSGGTDTQYF.

This chain uses TRBV6-1 with TRBJ1-2; 7 bases align to TRBD1. Trimming removed 1 base from V and 6 bases from J; junction bases left unmatched: 2. Looked up from germline, CDR1 is MNHNS and CDR2 is SASEGT. The CDR3 runs to 13 residues. The CDR3 nucleotides are TGTGCCAGCAGTGAAGGGGACAGCAATGGCTACACCTTC. It codes for CASSEGDSNGYTF.

In nucleotides, the CDR3 is TGTGCCAGCTCACCACTAACTACAGGGCAAGAGACCCAGTACTTC. This gives the protein CASSPLTTGQETQYF. The chain uses TRBV18 and TRBJ2-5; a weak D match, TRBD1 (6 bases). Trimming removed 1 base from V and 2 bases from J, with 11 bases in between. Germline CDR1 is KGHSH and CDR2 is LQKENI. The length of the CDR3 is 15 residues.

A single count supports this clone. This chain connects TRBV7-8 to TRBJ1-2; TRBD1 is a possible D gene (5 bases). Germline V gene lookup returns CDR1 SGHVS and CDR2 FQNEAQ. The V end was cut by 5 bases, the J end by 6 bases, with 13 bases between. The CDR3 extends over 13 amino acids. The CDR3 nucleotides are TGTGCCAGCAGCCGCACTCAGGGCGATGGCTACACCTTC. Translated, it gives CASSRTQGDGYTF.

V usage is TRBV5-1 and J usage is TRBJ1-3; the match to TRBD1 covers 7 bases. The germline V gene encodes CDR1 SGHRS and CDR2 YFSETQ. CDR3 size: 17 residues. Trimming at V came to 4 bases and at J to 2 bases, leaving 12 bases not matched to a gene. The CDR3 loop reads CASSRSLPGQTGNTIYF. CDR3 DNA sequence: TGCGCCAGCAGCCGAAGCTTACCGGGACAGACTGGAAACACCATATATTTT.

A few counts support this clone. The rearrangement uses TRBV4-2 and TRBJ1-3; 8 bases line up with TRBD1. This CDR3 contains 19 residues. CDR1 and CDR2 from the germline V gene are LGHNA and YNFKEQ. The trim removed 4 bases at V and 1 base at J, leaving 15 bases unmatched. CDR3 region: CASSRRPGQVDLSGNTIYF. The CDR3, as DNA: TGTGCCAGCAGCCGCCGACCGGGACAGGTTGATCTGTCTGGAAACACCATATATTTT.

The V and J genes are TRBV12-5 and TRBJ2-7; weak D call: TRBD1 (6 bases). This CDR3 region has 14 residues. V was trimmed by 5 bases and J by 4 bases, leaving 15 bases between them. The germline V gene has CDR1 LGHNT and CDR2 FRNRAP. The CDR3 here is CASGTGTSSYEQYF. Here the CDR3 DNA reads TGTGCTAGTGGTACCGGGACAAGTTCGTACGAGCAGTACTTC.

CDR3: CASSPPTGEAQKLFF. CDR3 in DNA: TGTGCCAGCTCACCACCGACAGGGGAGGCACAAAAACTGTTTTTT. The J gene is TRBJ1-4, the V gene TRBV18; 8 nucleotides line up with TRBD1. The CDR3 runs 15 residues. Germline V gene data show CDR1 as KGHSH and CDR2 as LQKENI. J was trimmed by 9 bases and V by 0 bases; bases with no gene match: 6.

The rearrangement joins TRBV5-1 to TRBJ2-5; a possible D gene is TRBD2 (6 bases). Germline CDR1 SGHRS, CDR2 YFSETQ. The V end was cut by 0 bases, the J end by 1 base, with 13 bases between. CDR3 length: 16 amino acids. DNA for the CDR3: TGCGCCAGCAGCTTGGACGCCATCGGGAGCCAAGAGACCCAGTACTTC. Its protein product is CASSLDAIGSQETQYF. Complete variable domain (other parts from reference TRBV5-1 and TRBJ2-5): KAGVTQTPRYLIKTRGQQVTLSCSPISGHRSVSWYQQTPGQGLQFLFEYFSETQRNKGNFPGRFSGRQFSNSRSEMNVSTLELGDSALYLCASSLDAIGSQETQYFGPGTRLLVL.

This clone has a handful of counts. The gene calls are TRBV4-2 and TRBJ2-5, with TRBD2 identical over 13 bases. Trimming took 4 bases from V and 3 from J; bases not matched to a gene: 11. Per germline, CDR1 LGHNA and CDR2 YNFKEQ. CDR3 length: 18 residues. CDR3 DNA: TGTGCCAGCAGCCTCAACCCCACTAGCGGGGGGGGTAAAGAGACCCAGTACTTC. Translation: CASSLNPTSGGGKETQYF.

The V and J genes are TRBV4-1 and TRBJ1-5, with D unclear. The germline V and J ends were trimmed by 0 bases and 0 bases, with 9 bases remaining between them. CDR3 length: 16 amino acids. Germline loops: CDR1 MGHRA, CDR2 YSYEKL. Here the CDR3 DNA reads TGCGCCAGCAGCCAAGACGCGGACTATAGCAATCAGCCCCAGCATTTT. This encodes CASSQDADYSNQPQHF.

This clone was picked up one time. This sequence joins TRBV5-8 and TRBJ2-7; no firm D call. This CDR3 comprises 11 residues. Germline CDR1 reads SGHTS; CDR2 reads YDEGEE. Trimming cost V 2 bases and J 3 bases, with 3 bases left between them. The CDR3 here is CASSFHYEQYV. CDR3 in DNA: TGTGCCAGCAGCTTTCACTACGAGCAGTACGTC.

The chain recombines TRBV27 with TRBJ2-2, with D uncertain. This CDR3 contains 13 residues. V shed 4 bases and J shed 1 base, with 4 bases lying between them. Per the germline V gene, CDR1 is MNHEY and CDR2 is SMNVEV (reference sequence). The CDR3 DNA follows: TGTGCCAGCAGTTCATTGAACACCGGGGAGCTGTTTTTT. This gives the protein CASSSLNTGELFF.

The V and J genes are TRBV3-1 (or the pseudogene TRBV3-2) and TRBJ2-3; 9 nucleotides align to TRBD2. There are 17 residues in the CDR3. Germline V gene lookup returns CDR1 LGHDT and CDR2 YNNKEL (reference sequence). V dropped 1 base and J dropped 2; count of bases not matched to a gene: 7. The DNA for the CDR3 is TGTGCCAGCAGCCAAGTGGGCGGGGGGGCCATCACAGATACGCAGTATTTT. It codes for CASSQVGGGAITDTQYF.

This sequence joins TRBV4-2 and TRBJ2-3; D call uncertain. Germline CDR1 is LGHNA and CDR2 is YNFKEQ. V lost 3 bases and J lost 0, with 13 bases in between. The CDR3 is made up of 16 amino acids. The CDR3 coding sequence is TGTGCCAGCAGCCACCCCCGCCGCCGGAGCACAGATACGCAGTATTTT. As protein: CASSHPRRRSTDTQYF.

This rearrangement joins TRBV5-1 to TRBJ2-3, with 7 bases fitting TRBD1. Germline V gene data show CDR1 as SGHRS and CDR2 as YFSETQ. The CDR3 is 14 residues long. V shed 4 bases, J shed 2 bases, and the junction held 4 bases outside the gene matches. CDR3 protein: CASSPGQVTDTQYF. The CDR3, as DNA: TGCGCCAGCAGCCCCGGACAGGTCACAGATACGCAGTATTTT.

The chain is built from TRBV10-3 and TRBJ2-1; maybe TRBD1 (6 bases). The CDR3 runs to 15 residues. CDR1 is ENHRY and CDR2 is SYGVKD in the germline V gene. Trimming left V 3 bases short and J 6 bases short, with 15 bases between. The CDR3 bases are TGTGCCATCAGTGATGTACAACAGGGTGGCAATGAGCAGTTCTTC. As protein: CAISDVQQGGNEQFF.

The chain joins TRBV6-1 to TRBJ2-3, with unresolved D. The CDR3 is made up of 12 amino acids. Germline V lookup: CDR1 MNHNS, CDR2 SASEGT. V was pared by 3 bases and J by 5 bases, with 6 bases between. CDR3 amino acids: CASSDNRDTQYF. As DNA, the CDR3 is TGTGCCAGCAGTGACAACAGAGATACGCAGTATTTT.

This clone has a single count. The chain couples TRBV6-6 to TRBJ1-6; 11 bases line up with TRBD1. J was trimmed by 9 bases and V by 2 bases; bases with no gene match: 6. The CDR3 is 16 amino acids. Germline V gene sequence: CDR1 MNHNY, CDR2 SVGAGI (reference sequence). The CDR3 spells CASSYGQGANGSPLHF. In DNA, the CDR3 is TGTGCCAGCAGTTACGGACAGGGGGCTAACGGTTCACCCCTCCACTTT.

V gene TRBV25-1 combines with J gene TRBJ2-3; 8 nucleotides align to TRBD2. The CDR3 has 14 amino acids. Trimming removed 5 bases from V and 1 base from J; junction bases left unmatched: 2. Looked up from germline, CDR1 is MGHDK and CDR2 is SYGVNS. This chain's CDR3 is CASSPRGGTDTQYF. CDR3 in DNA: TGTGCCAGCAGTCCGCGGGGGGGCACAGATACGCAGTATTTT. The full variable domain, completed using reference TRBV25-1 and TRBJ2-3, is EADIYQTPRYLVIGTGKKITLECSQTMGHDKMYWYQQDPGMELHLIHYSYGVNSTEKGDLSSESTVSRIRTEHFPLTLESARPSHTSQYLCASSPRGGTDTQYFGPGTRLTVL.

This clone appeared a few times. The rearrangement joins TRBV3-1 (or the pseudogene TRBV3-2) to TRBJ1-1, with 7 bases lining up with TRBD1. V shed 5 bases and J 5 bases; nucleotides not matched to a gene: 5. The CDR3 has 13 residues. Germline CDR1 is LGHDT and CDR2 is YNNKEL (reference sequence). The CDR3 reads CASSNRGRTEAFF. Written as DNA, the CDR3 is TGTGCCAGCAGCAACAGGGGACGAACTGAAGCTTTCTTT.